This entry lists 3 T cell receptor beta chains sequenced from one sample in a study of T cells in Graves' hyperthyroidism and ophthalmopathy (dated by TCRdb to between 2018 and 2021). The library was prepared using multiplex PCR. Instrument on record: Illumina HiSeq 2000. The TCR beta CDR3 regions were amplified from the RNA transcripts. The TCR CDR3 was subjected to a first round of RT-PCR using the HTBI primer set and the Qiagen OneStep RT-PCR kit. TCRdb ran its own pipeline on the public reads, namely fastp trimming at Q25 and MiXCR clone calling, and kept in-frame beta chains. Entries that share a CDR3 protein sequence are merged under the most common genes and DNA. Across this sample there are approximately 600,000 distinct CDR3 sequences, with less than 25% seen only once. About 34% of the sample is held by the ten biggest clonotypes. The specimen sequenced was blood. These receptors all stem from a man aged 30 to 45 with Graves' ophthalmopathy.

The genes are TRBV4-3 and TRBJ1-4, with 8 nucleotides matching TRBD1. Germline CDR1 LGHNA, CDR2 YSLEER. This CDR3 has 15 residues. The junction had 5 bases not matched to a gene; V was cut back by 1 base and J by 7 bases. CDR3 residues: CASSQGTGIGEKLFF. CDR3 coding DNA: TGCGCCAGCAGCCAAGGGACAGGGATTGGTGAAAAACTGTTTTTT.

The chain is built from TRBV11-2 and TRBJ2-4; 12 bases map to TRBD2. V lost 4 bases, J lost 0 bases, and 13 bases stayed unmatched. The CDR3 has 20 residues. Germline V gene data show CDR1 as SGHAT and CDR2 as FQNNGV. The CDR3 reads CASSSGYRTSGTGAKNIQYF. The CDR3 DNA follows: TGTGCCAGCAGCTCCGGCTACAGGACTAGCGGGACGGGAGCCAAAAACATTCAGTACTTC.

The V and J genes are TRBV29-1 and TRBJ2-3; D is uncertain. V was cut by 3 bases and J by 2 bases, with 9 bases left in between. The CDR3 totals 13 residues. Germline V CDR1 and CDR2: SQVTM, ANQGSEA. For the CDR3, the DNA is TGCAGCGTTGATAGCAGGTTCACAGATACGCAGTATTTT. Its translation: CSVDSRFTDTQYF.